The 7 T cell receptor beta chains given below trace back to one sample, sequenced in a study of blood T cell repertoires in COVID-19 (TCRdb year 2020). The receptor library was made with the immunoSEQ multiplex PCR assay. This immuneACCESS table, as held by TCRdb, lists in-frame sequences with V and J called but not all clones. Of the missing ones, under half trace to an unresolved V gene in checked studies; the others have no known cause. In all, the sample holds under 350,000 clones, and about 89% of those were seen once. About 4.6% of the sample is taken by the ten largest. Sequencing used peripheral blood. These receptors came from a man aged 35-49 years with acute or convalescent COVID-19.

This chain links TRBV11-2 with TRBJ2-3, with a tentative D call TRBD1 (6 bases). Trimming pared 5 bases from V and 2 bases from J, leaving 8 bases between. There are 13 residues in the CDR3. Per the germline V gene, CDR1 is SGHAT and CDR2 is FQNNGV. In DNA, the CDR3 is TGTGCCAGCAGCGGACAGATCACAGATACGCAGTATTTT. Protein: CASSGQITDTQYF.

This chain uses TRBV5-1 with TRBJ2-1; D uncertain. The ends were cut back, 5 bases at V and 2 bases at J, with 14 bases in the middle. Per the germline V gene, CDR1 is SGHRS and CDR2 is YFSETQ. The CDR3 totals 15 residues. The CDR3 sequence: CASSLTECAYNEQFF. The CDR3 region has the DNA TGCGCCAGCAGTCTTACAGAGTGCGCCTACAATGAGCAGTTCTTC.

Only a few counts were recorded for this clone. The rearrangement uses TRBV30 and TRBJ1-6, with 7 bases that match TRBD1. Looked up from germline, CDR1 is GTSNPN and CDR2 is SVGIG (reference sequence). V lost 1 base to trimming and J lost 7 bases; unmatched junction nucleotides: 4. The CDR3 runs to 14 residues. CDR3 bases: TGTGCCTGGAGTGAGACAGGGAAAAATTCACCCCTCCACTTT. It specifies CAWSETGKNSPLHF.

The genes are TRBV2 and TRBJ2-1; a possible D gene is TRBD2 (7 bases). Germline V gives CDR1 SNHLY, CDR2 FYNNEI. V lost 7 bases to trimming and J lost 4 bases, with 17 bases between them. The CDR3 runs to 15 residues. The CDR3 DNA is TGTGCCAGCACCGGCAACGGGGGGCCTTACAATGAGCAGTTCTTC. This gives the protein CASTGNGGPYNEQFF. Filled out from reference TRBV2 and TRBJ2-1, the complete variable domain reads EPEVTQTPSHQVTQMGQEVILRCVPISNHLYFYWYRQILGQKVEFLVSFYNNEISEKSEIFDDQFSVERPDGSNFTLKIRSTKLEDSAMYFCASTGNGGPYNEQFFGPGTRLTVL.

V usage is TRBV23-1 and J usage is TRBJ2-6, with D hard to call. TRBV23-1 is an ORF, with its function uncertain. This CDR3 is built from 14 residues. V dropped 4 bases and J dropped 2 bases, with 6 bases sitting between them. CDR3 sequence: CASSPPPGANVLTF. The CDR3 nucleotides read TGCGCCAGCAGTCCTCCCCCTGGGGCCAACGTCCTGACTTTC.

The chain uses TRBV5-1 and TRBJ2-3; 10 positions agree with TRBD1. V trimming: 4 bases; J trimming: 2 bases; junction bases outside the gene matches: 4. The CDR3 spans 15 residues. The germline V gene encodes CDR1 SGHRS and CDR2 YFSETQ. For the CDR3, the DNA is TGCGCCAGCAGCCCCGGGACAGGGGACACAGATACGCAGTATTTT. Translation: CASSPGTGDTDTQYF.

The CDR3 spells CASSPRGTGNGQYF. The CDR3 DNA reads TGTGCCAGCAGCCCTCGAGGGACAGGGAACGGGCAGTACTTC. V gene TRBV4-2 combines with J gene TRBJ2-7; 9 bases agree with TRBD1. This CDR3 region has 14 residues. V gave up 4 bases and J gave up 9 bases; unmatched junction bases: 10. The germline V gene has CDR1 LGHNA and CDR2 YNFKEQ.